Shown below are 27 T cell receptor beta chains from a single sample sequenced in a study of T cell responses to AZD1222 COVID-19 vaccine. Clones were read by immunoSEQ multiplex PCR, and TCRdb kept only the in-frame ones, dropping some. The sample holds approximately 170,000 clones, roughly 92% seen once. This specimen was peripheral blood, taken on day 0 of AZD1222 vaccination. Receptor source: an adult in good health.

This chain uses TRBV7-9 with TRBJ1-1, with D unclear. The CDR3 is 13 amino acids. CDR1 is SEHNR, CDR2 FQNEAQ, per germline (reference sequence). V lost 0 bases, J lost 4 bases, and 6 bases lay in between. CDR3 amino acids: CASSLAPLTEAFF. CDR3 bases: TGTGCCAGCAGCTTAGCGCCCCTCACTGAAGCTTTCTTT.

The chain recombines TRBV5-6 with TRBJ2-4; weak D call: TRBD2 (5 bases). The CDR3 covers 12 residues. Germline V lookup: CDR1 SGHDT, CDR2 YYEEEE. Trimming cost V 9 bases and J 8 bases, with 15 bases left between them. The CDR3 coding sequence is TGTGCCACCCGAAGAGGGAACGACATTCAGTACTTC. Amino acid sequence: CATRRGNDIQYF.

CDR3 coding DNA: TGTGCCAGCAGGACCCAAGAGACCCAGTACTTC. Its protein is CASRTQETQYF. V is TRBV21-1 and J is TRBJ2-5. TRBV21-1 is classified as a pseudogene. This CDR3 is 11 amino acids long.

Worth noting for this clone: This sample includes further DNA sequences coding for the same CDR3. This chain connects TRBV5-1 to TRBJ2-2; perhaps TRBD1 as D (6 bases). Trimming pared 0 bases from V and 2 bases from J, leaving 8 bases between. This CDR3 region has 15 residues. CDR1 and CDR2 from the germline V gene are SGHRS and YFSETQ. The CDR3, as DNA: TGCGCCAGCAGCTTGGGAGGGACAAACACCGGGGAGCTGTTTTTT. Its protein product is CASSLGGTNTGELFF.

J is TRBJ2-5 and V is TRBV7-2, with TRBD1 matching over 8 bases. Germline loops: CDR1 SGHTA, CDR2 FQGNSA. With V trimmed by 2 bases and J by 2 bases, 7 bases remained unmatched. This CDR3 comprises 16 residues. CDR3 nucleotides: TGTGCCAGCAGCTTACAGGGGGCGGGCCCTCAAGAGACCCAGTACTTC. Protein product: CASSLQGAGPQETQYF.

This chain connects TRBV7-2 to TRBJ1-1; D may be TRBD1 (5 bases). From germline, CDR1 is SGHTA and CDR2 FQGNSA. Trimming took off 2 bases at V and 3 bases at J, with 13 bases between the two ends. This CDR3 has 15 amino acids. CDR3: CASSLRGYLDTEAFF. Written as DNA, the CDR3 is TGTGCCAGCAGCTTACGGGGGTACCTTGACACTGAAGCTTTCTTT.

The chain is built from TRBV27 and TRBJ1-4; D is possibly TRBD1 (6 bases). This CDR3 comprises 14 residues. Germline CDR1 and CDR2: MNHEY and SMNVEV (reference sequence). Deletions cut 6 bases from V and 6 bases from J, with 14 bases between. This chain's CDR3 is CASRGRTADEKLFF. The CDR3 DNA reads as TGTGCCAGCAGAGGGCGGACAGCAGATGAAAAACTGTTTTTT. Full variable domain (outside the CDR3, taken from reference TRBV27 and TRBJ1-4): EAQVTQNPRYLITVTGKKLTVTCSQNMNHEYMSWYRQDPGLGLRQIYYSMNVEVTDKGDVPEGYKVSRKEKRNFPLILESPSPNQTSLYFCASRGRTADEKLFFGSGTQLSVL.

The V call is TRBV19, the J call TRBJ2-5, with 9 positions matching TRBD1. TRBJ2-7 explains the end of the DNA better; the J call may be wrong. This CDR3 has 15 residues. The germline CDR1 and CDR2 sequences are LNHDA and SQIVND (reference sequence). CDR3 amino acids: CASSRPGQGLYEQYF. DNA for the CDR3: TGTGCCAGTAGTAGGCCGGGACAGGGTCTCTACGAGCAGTACTTC.

V and J are TRBV2 and TRBJ2-4, with 7 bases matching TRBD1. This CDR3 spans 18 amino acids. Germline trimming cut 9 bases from V and 0 bases from J; bases unmatched to any gene: 17. CDR1 is SNHLY, CDR2 FYNNEI, per germline. CDR3 DNA sequence: TGTGCCAGGGGTGAGTCGGGACAGCGGAGGCTAGCCAAAAACATTCAGTACTTC. It translates to CARGESGQRRLAKNIQYF.

J is TRBJ2-3 and V is TRBV18, with D tentatively TRBD1 (8 bases). Germline V gene lookup returns CDR1 KGHSH and CDR2 LQKENI. The V and J ends lost 3 bases and 2 bases respectively, with 18 bases between them. This CDR3 has 17 residues. The CDR3 DNA sequence: TGTGCCAGCTCACCTCAGCGGGACAGGTCTCCCACAGATACGCAGTATTTT. Translating gives CASSPQRDRSPTDTQYF.

This chain uses TRBV7-8 with TRBJ2-5, with D possibly matching TRBD2 (7 bases). CDR1 and CDR2 from the germline V gene are SGHVS and FQNEAQ. CDR3 length: 13 residues. Deletions cut 6 bases from V and 0 bases from J, with 8 bases between. The CDR3 DNA reads as TGTGCCAGCAGGCGGGGGCACCAAGAGACCCAGTACTTC. Translating it yields CASRRGHQETQYF.

This clone has just a few counts. This rearrangement joins TRBV19 to TRBJ2-3, with no clear D. Trimming removed 0 bases from V and 7 bases from J, with 8 bases in between. Germline assignment: CDR1 LNHDA and CDR2 SQIVND (reference sequence). The CDR3 totals 13 residues. DNA of the CDR3: TGTGCCAGTAGTATAGAGGGCGGCTATACGCAGTATTTT. This codes for CASSIEGGYTQYF.

J is TRBJ1-2 and V is TRBV7-8, with 8 bases aligning to TRBD1. The J segment lost 7 bases and the V segment lost 5 bases, leaving 15 bases of the junction unmatched. Per germline, CDR1 SGHVS and CDR2 FQNEAQ. This CDR3 comprises 16 residues. CDR3 DNA: TGTGCCAGCAGCCAGATGAGGACAGGGTCTTATTCTGGCTACACCTTC. Protein product: CASSQMRTGSYSGYTF.

V usage is TRBV7-2 and J usage is TRBJ2-7, with 8 bases lining up with TRBD1. Germline assignment: CDR1 SGHTA and CDR2 FQGNSA. This CDR3 has 14 amino acids. V shed 4 bases, J shed 4 bases, and the junction held 6 bases outside the gene matches. CDR3 sequence: CASSSWTGRYEQYF. The CDR3 DNA is TGTGCCAGCAGCTCCTGGACAGGGAGGTACGAGCAGTACTTC.

V usage is TRBV30 and J usage is TRBJ2-5, with 8 bases lining up with TRBD1. Germline-derived CDR1 and CDR2 are GTSNPN and SVGIG (reference sequence). There are 13 residues in the CDR3. Trimming at V came to 1 base and at J to 6 bases, leaving 4 bases not matched to a gene. CDR3 sequence: CAWSAGGGKTQYF. CDR3 DNA sequence: TGTGCCTGGAGTGCAGGGGGCGGAAAGACCCAGTACTTC.

This clone was seen once. The chain combines TRBV7-2 with TRBJ2-2, with D hard to call. The CDR3 length is 14 residues. Germline values: CDR1 SGHTA, CDR2 FQGNSA. V dropped 0 bases and J dropped 1 base, with 3 bases sitting between them. CDR3 region: CASSLAWNTGELFF. CDR3 nucleotides: TGTGCCAGCAGCTTAGCGTGGAACACCGGGGAGCTGTTTTTT.

J is TRBJ1-2 and V is TRBV4-2, with D hard to call. V was shortened by 5 bases and J by 5 bases, with 12 bases between the two germline ends. This CDR3 contains 13 residues. Per germline, CDR1 LGHNA and CDR2 YNFKEQ. The CDR3 DNA reads as TGTGCCAGCAGCGTTCAGACGGATTATGGCTACACCTTC. This translates into CASSVQTDYGYTF.

J is TRBJ2-7 and V is TRBV18; 8 nucleotides agree with TRBD1. V lost 6 bases to trimming and J lost 5 bases; unmatched junction nucleotides: 9. Germline V gene sequence: CDR1 KGHSH, CDR2 LQKENI. This CDR3 is built from 14 residues. The CDR3 sequence is CASSRGTGPDEQYF. CDR3 coding DNA: TGTGCCAGCTCGAGAGGGACAGGTCCTGACGAGCAGTACTTC.

The chain combines TRBV7-2 with TRBJ2-7, with TRBD2 matching over 7 bases. V shed 5 bases and J 5 bases; nucleotides not matched to a gene: 12. The CDR3 consists of 15 residues. The germline CDR1 and CDR2 sequences are SGHTA and FQGNSA. Here the CDR3 reads CASSNLGGRLHEQYF. In nucleotides, the CDR3 is TGTGCCAGCAGCAATCTAGGCGGGAGACTCCACGAGCAGTACTTC.

CDR3 protein: CASSLMDRGSYNEQFF. The CDR3 DNA reads as TGTGCCAGCAGCTTAATGGACAGGGGCTCCTACAATGAGCAGTTCTTC. This rearrangement joins TRBV7-3 to TRBJ2-1, with 9 bases aligning to TRBD1. CDR1 is SGHTA and CDR2 is FQGTGA in the germline V gene. V lost 1 base and J lost 0; bases outside the gene matches: 1. The CDR3 covers 16 residues.

The sample holds a few counts of this clone. The chain combines TRBV5-1 with TRBJ1-4, with TRBD1 identical over 11 bases. Germline trimming cut 4 bases from V and 9 bases from J; bases unmatched to any gene: 5. The CDR3 is made up of 14 amino acids. Germline values: CDR1 SGHRS, CDR2 YFSETQ. CDR3 nucleotides: TGCGCCAGCAGCCGGGACAGGGGGAATCAAAAACTGTTTTTT. Encoded protein: CASSRDRGNQKLFF.

This chain connects TRBV19 to TRBJ1-3; D might be TRBD1 (5 bases). V lost 5 bases to trimming and J lost 4 bases, with 18 bases between them. The CDR3 spans 16 residues. The germline gives CDR1 LNHDA, CDR2 SQIVND (reference sequence). The CDR3 sequence is CASSLTYQGAGNTIYF. CDR3 DNA sequence: TGTGCCAGTAGTCTCACCTACCAGGGAGCCGGAAACACCATATATTTT. The variable domain in full, completed from reference TRBV19 and TRBJ1-3, reads DGGITQSPKYLFRKEGQNVTLSCEQNLNHDAMYWYRQDPGQGLRLIYYSQIVNDFQKGDIAEGYSVSREKKESFPLTVTSAQKNPTAFYLCASSLTYQGAGNTIYFGEGSWLTVV.

The chain uses TRBV5-6 and TRBJ2-7; 7 bases match TRBD1. The CDR3 totals 15 residues. CDR1 SGHDT and CDR2 YYEEEE come from the germline V gene. Germline trimming cut 0 bases from V and 0 bases from J; bases unmatched to any gene: 3. The CDR3 region has the DNA TGTGCCAGCAGCTTGGGTCAGGGGGTCTCCTACGAGCAGTACTTC. This codes for CASSLGQGVSYEQYF.

In this sample, this clone turned up a few times. CDR3 in DNA: TGTGCCAGCAGCTACGGACAGGGGGAAGGCTACACCTTC. This translates into CASSYGQGEGYTF. The V call is TRBV5-4, the J call TRBJ1-2; 10 nucleotides align to TRBD1. The germline CDR1 and CDR2 sequences are SGHNT and YYREEE (reference sequence). V was clipped by 3 bases and J by 8 bases; unmatched bases: 4. The CDR3 contains 13 residues.

The chain is built from TRBV18 and TRBJ1-1, with 9 bases lining up with TRBD1. The CDR3 consists of 15 residues. Germline loops: CDR1 KGHSH, CDR2 LQKENI. Losses at the gene ends were 1 base for V and 4 bases for J; bases not matched to a gene: 4. CDR3 coding DNA: TGTGCCAGCTCACCACTGGGACAGGGCGGCACTGAAGCTTTCTTT. Its protein is CASSPLGQGGTEAFF.

The rearrangement links TRBV27 to TRBJ2-3, with D uncertain. This CDR3 comprises 14 residues. V lost 5 bases, J lost 0 bases, and 9 bases lay in between. The germline gives CDR1 MNHEY, CDR2 SMNVEV (reference sequence). In DNA form, the CDR3 reads TGTGCCAGCAGTCTCAAGGACAGCACAGATACGCAGTATTTT. Its protein is CASSLKDSTDTQYF.

This clone showed up just once. The chain couples TRBV9 to TRBJ1-6; D is unclear. Deletions cut 3 bases from V and 7 bases from J, with 11 bases between. The length of the CDR3 is 14 residues. Germline V gives CDR1 SGDLS, CDR2 YYNGEE. CDR3 in DNA: TGTGCCAGCAGCGACCCCCAGCGGAATTCACCCCTCCACTTT. This sequence encodes CASSDPQRNSPLHF.